What follows are 19 T cell receptor beta chains derived from one specimen sequenced in a study of Ad26.COV2.S vaccination and SARS-CoV-2 variants. Produced via immunoSEQ multiplex PCR; TCRdb's table is partial and in-frame only. The sample carries 300,000 to 400,000 clones, around 84% recorded once. As to treatment: roughly 19 received Ad26.COV2.S at low or high dose, single or two shots; about 5 received placebo; per-sample allocation not given. Samples came from day 63 after the first vaccine or placebo injection. This material consisted of peripheral blood, taken in a trial of Ad26.COV2.S vaccine versus placebo. The receptors here all came from a person aged 18-60 years who received the Ad26.COV2.S COVID-19 vaccine or a placebo.

The genes are TRBV3-1 (or the pseudogene TRBV3-2) and TRBJ2-5; 8 bases are shared with TRBD2. Germline CDR1 and CDR2: LGHDT and YNNKEL (reference sequence). The length of the CDR3 is 18 residues. With 1 base clipped from V and 3 bases from J, the junction kept 13 bases outside the gene matches. CDR3 loop: CASSQVFIGTRLKETQYF. For the CDR3, the DNA is TGTGCCAGCAGCCAAGTCTTTATTGGGACTAGGTTAAAAGAGACCCAGTACTTC.

The chain links TRBV3-1 (or the pseudogene TRBV3-2) to TRBJ1-4; D not resolved. The ends were cut back, 1 base at V and 4 bases at J, with 13 bases in the middle. CDR3 length: 16 residues. The V gene's germline CDR1 is LGHDT and CDR2 YNNKEL (reference sequence). CDR3 loop: CASSQGKGGYNEKLFF. The CDR3 region has the DNA TGTGCCAGCAGCCAAGGGAAAGGCGGATATAATGAAAAACTGTTTTTT.

V and J are TRBV2 and TRBJ2-4; tentatively, D is TRBD2 (6 bases). Between the trimmed V and J ends, which lost 2 bases and 5 bases, there was a span of 13 bases. The CDR3 consists of 15 residues. Germline V CDR1 and CDR2: SNHLY, FYNNEI. CDR3 residues: CASSESGGSENIQYF. CDR3 DNA: TGTGCCAGCAGTGAATCTGGGGGGTCGGAAAACATTCAGTACTTC.

This clone was detected only a few times. Other DNA variants within this sample encode the same CDR3. V usage is TRBV5-1 and J usage is TRBJ1-5; 7 bases align to TRBD1. V was pared by 0 bases and J by 5 bases, with 2 bases of the junction left unmatched. The CDR3 loop spans 14 amino acids. Per germline, CDR1 SGHRS and CDR2 YFSETQ. The DNA of the CDR3 is TGCGCCAGCAGCTTGGTAGGGGGCGATCAGCCCCAGCATTTT. Its translation: CASSLVGGDQPQHF.

The V gene is TRBV7-2, the J gene TRBJ2-7; no definite D call. Trimming removed 0 bases at V and 0 bases at J, with 9 bases between. The germline V gene has CDR1 SGHTA and CDR2 FQGNSA. The CDR3 extends over 15 amino acids. CDR3 residues: CASSLAFGRSYEQYF. The CDR3 DNA reads as TGTGCCAGCAGCTTAGCGTTCGGCCGCTCCTACGAGCAGTACTTC.

The chain links TRBV5-6 to TRBJ2-3, with 7 bases identical to TRBD2. Losses at the gene ends were 2 bases for V and 1 base for J; bases not matched to a gene: 4. The germline CDR1 and CDR2 sequences are SGHDT and YYEEEE. The CDR3 loop spans 15 amino acids. The CDR3 sequence: CASSFLGRGTDTQYF. The CDR3 DNA reads TGTGCCAGCAGCTTCCTAGGGAGGGGCACAGATACGCAGTATTTT.

A remark on this clone: Distinct nucleotide sequences in the sample also encode this CDR3. The chain links TRBV18 to TRBJ2-1, with D unclear. Trimming stripped 2 bases from V and 0 bases from J, with 5 bases between. The CDR3 consists of 14 residues. The germline V gene encodes CDR1 KGHSH and CDR2 LQKENI. The DNA of the CDR3 is TGTGCCAGCTCACCAGGCAGCTCCTACAATGAGCAGTTCTTC. Its protein product is CASSPGSSYNEQFF. Filled out from reference TRBV18 and TRBJ2-1, the complete variable domain reads NAGVMQNPRHLVRRRGQEARLRCSPMKGHSHVYWYRQLPEEGLKFMVYLQKENIIDESGMPKERFSAEFPKEGPSILRIQQVVRGDSAAYFCASSPGSSYNEQFFGPGTRLTVL.

J is TRBJ2-1 and V is TRBV5-1; tentatively, D is TRBD2 (5 bases). Germline V lookup: CDR1 SGHRS, CDR2 YFSETQ. The V gene lost 0 bases and the J gene lost 3 bases, with 7 bases spanning the gap. This CDR3 has 14 residues. The CDR3, as DNA: TGCGCCAGCAGCTTGGTGGGAGACTACAATGAGCAGTTCTTC. Protein sequence: CASSLVGDYNEQFF. The entire variable domain, with the rest obtained from reference TRBV5-1 and TRBJ2-1, is as follows: KAGVTQTPRYLIKTRGQQVTLSCSPISGHRSVSWYQQTPGQGLQFLFEYFSETQRNKGNFPGRFSGRQFSNSRSEMNVSTLELGDSALYLCASSLVGDYNEQFFGPGTRLTVL.

The V gene is TRBV18, the J gene TRBJ2-7; tentatively, D is TRBD1 (6 bases). Germline V gene data show CDR1 as KGHSH and CDR2 as LQKENI. The CDR3 covers 13 residues. Trimming left V 5 bases short and J 3 bases short, with 11 bases between. Here the CDR3 DNA reads TGTGCCAGCTCATTCCGGGACAACTACGAGCAGTACTTC. Its protein product is CASSFRDNYEQYF.

The rearrangement links TRBV18 to TRBJ1-1; D is undetermined. The V end lost 7 bases, the J end lost 4 bases, and 16 bases lay between the germline ends. Germline lookup yields CDR1 KGHSH and CDR2 LQKENI. This CDR3 region has 14 residues. The CDR3 sequence: CASLETSAGTEAFF. The CDR3 DNA is TGTGCCAGCTTGGAAACCTCTGCGGGCACTGAAGCTTTCTTT.

CDR3 in amino acids: CASSLSGLAGVGQYF. Here the CDR3 DNA reads TGTGCCAGCAGTTTATCGGGACTAGCGGGAGTAGGGCAGTACTTC. The V call is TRBV28, the J call TRBJ2-7; TRBD2 aligns across 14 bases. CDR1 is MDHEN, CDR2 SYDVKM, per germline. The junction had 5 bases not matched to a gene; V was cut back by 1 base and J by 9 bases. The CDR3 has 15 amino acids.

This clone was counted once. The rearrangement uses TRBV28 and TRBJ2-3; tentative D call: TRBD2 (6 bases). Trimming pared 3 bases from V and 6 bases from J, leaving 16 bases between. This CDR3 spans 15 amino acids. Germline-derived CDR1 and CDR2 are MDHEN and SYDVKM. The CDR3, as DNA: TGTGCCAGCAGTTTTGGCCAGCGGGTATGGGATACGCAGTATTTT. Its protein product is CASSFGQRVWDTQYF.

The genes are TRBV9 and TRBJ1-2, with D hard to call. Germline assignment: CDR1 SGDLS and CDR2 YYNGEE. The CDR3 contains 14 residues. V dropped 0 bases and J dropped 4 bases, with 10 bases sitting between them. In DNA, the CDR3 is TGTGCCAGCAGCGTAGCGGGTTCATCCTATGGCTACACCTTC. Protein sequence: CASSVAGSSYGYTF.

V gene TRBV24-1 combines with J gene TRBJ1-5; 10 bases fit TRBD1. The trim removed 3 bases at V and 0 bases at J, leaving 4 bases unmatched. Germline V gene sequence: CDR1 KGHDR, CDR2 SFDVKD. The CDR3 contains 17 residues. As DNA, the CDR3 is TGTGCCACCAGTGATGGGACAGGGGTCCTTAGCAATCAGCCCCAGCATTTT. Amino acid sequence: CATSDGTGVLSNQPQHF.

The rearrangement links TRBV23-1 to TRBJ2-7, with D perhaps matching TRBD1 (6 bases). TRBV23-1 is marked as an open reading frame, function uncertain. The CDR3 runs 17 residues. Trimming left V 2 bases short and J 0 bases short, with 17 bases between. CDR3 in amino acids: CASSQPTGIPSSYEQYF. Written as DNA, the CDR3 is TGCGCCAGCAGTCAACCAACAGGGATTCCAAGCTCCTACGAGCAGTACTTC.

The rearrangement links TRBV28 to TRBJ1-5; D unresolved. This CDR3 region has 15 residues. The germline CDR1 and CDR2 sequences are MDHEN and SYDVKM. The V and J ends lost 3 bases and 2 bases respectively, with 11 bases between them. The CDR3 protein is CASSFAGEGNQPQHF. The CDR3 coding sequence is TGTGCCAGCAGTTTCGCAGGAGAGGGCAATCAGCCCCAGCATTTT.

In its sample, this clone was seen once. The J gene is TRBJ1-3, the V gene TRBV27; D is uncertain. This CDR3 contains 13 residues. Germline V lookup: CDR1 MNHEY, CDR2 SMNVEV (reference sequence). Trimming left V 4 bases short and J 0 bases short, with 4 bases between. CDR3 amino acids: CASSSNSGNTIYF. In DNA form, the CDR3 reads TGTGCCAGCAGTTCCAACTCTGGAAACACCATATATTTT.

CDR3 in DNA: TGTGCAAGTCGAATCCGGGACAGCTCCATGAACACTGAAGCTTTCTTT. It yields the protein CASRIRDSSMNTEAFF. The chain couples TRBV12-2 to TRBJ1-1; the table's D call, TRBD1, was not checked against the DNA. TRBV12-2 represents a pseudogene. The CDR3 has 16 amino acids.

The chain has TRBV7-6 and TRBJ1-1; 9 positions match TRBD1. The ends lost 5 bases at V and 1 base at J; junction bases unmatched: 5. CDR3 length: 15 residues. Germline CDR1 and CDR2: SGHVS and FNYEAQ. The CDR3 DNA reads TGTGCCAGCAGCCCTAGACAGGGGGGGAACACTGAAGCTTTCTTT. Amino acid sequence: CASSPRQGGNTEAFF.